The T cell receptor beta chain described here comes from a study of early T cells in non-severe SARS-CoV-2 infection. Via MiXCR, TCRdb re-called the 5' RACE reads, giving one row per CDR3 protein. The sample records about 110,000 distinct CDR3 sequences, 11% being singletons. There are 14 residues in the CDR3. V lost 6 bases, J lost 6 bases, and 18 bases lay in between. The germline CDR1 and CDR2 sequences are SGHAT and FQNNGV. The sequencing input was whole blood. This receptor was obtained from an adult who was a healthcare worker with PCR-confirmed SARS-CoV-2 infection or an uninfected control (not recorded which). The chain links TRBV11-2 to TRBJ2-7; D might be TRBD2 (6 bases). CDR3 sequence: CASRSIGGPGEQYF. The CDR3 DNA is TGTGCCAGCAGATCGATCGGAGGGCCGGGCGAGCAGTACTTC.